Listed below are T cell receptor beta chains from one sample, sequenced in a study of CD8 T cells in ankylosing spondylitis. MiXCR, run by TCRdb on the 5' RACE reads, gives a single entry per CDR3 protein. The sample lists fewer than 550,000 distinct CDR3 sequences, roughly 5.3% occurring once. Source material: blood, either unsorted or a sorted T cell fraction (not recorded which). The receptors originated from a male donor with ankylosing spondylitis. Each CDR3 is given with its conserved first and last residue. D genes are given only for firm matches. Where a row states a size, it is once, few, many or the class of an expanded clone; other rows omit it.

d_gene,j_gene,v_gene,abundance,CDR3nt,CDR3aa
-,TRBJ1-2,TRBV5-1,many,TGCGCCAGCAGTCCGGATGGGGCTGGCTATGGCTACACCTTC,CASSPDGAGYGYTF
-,TRBJ2-6,TRBV6-2/TRBV6-3,-,TGTGCCAGCAGTTGGGTAGCTGGGTCCAACGTCCTGACTTTC,CASSWVAGSNVLTF
-,TRBJ2-3,TRBV28,many,TGTGCCAGCAAATCGGCAGGGTCCGCAGATACGCAGTATTTT,CASKSAGSADTQYF
TRBD1,TRBJ2-7,TRBV5-1,-,TGCGCCAGCAGCTGGCGACAGGGGGGAACCTACGAGCAGTACTTC,CASSWRQGGTYEQYF
-,TRBJ2-1,TRBV7-2,many,TGTGCCAGCAGCTTCGGGGGCTCCAGCAATGAGCAGTTCTTC,CASSFGGSSNEQFF
-,TRBJ1-1,TRBV9,many,TGTGCCAGCAGCGTGGTGGGGGGAAGTCGGACTGAAGCTTTCTTT,CASSVVGGSRTEAFF
TRBD1,TRBJ1-1,TRBV12-3/TRBV12-4,many,TGTGCCAGCAGCCGTGGACAGGGATGGGACACTGAAGCTTTCTTT,CASSRGQGWDTEAFF
TRBD2,TRBJ2-5,TRBV9,many,TGTGCCAGCAGCGTAGCTCCAGCGGGAAATCAAGAGACCCAGTACTTC,CASSVAPAGNQETQYF
-,TRBJ2-1,TRBV29-1,many,TGCAGCGTTGCCCGGGTAGGAGGGTCCAATGAGCAGTTCTTC,CSVARVGGSNEQFF
-,TRBJ2-7,TRBV10-3,many,TGTGCCATCAGCCCTGACAGTTACGAGCAGTACTTC,CAISPDSYEQYF
TRBD1,TRBJ2-1,TRBV10-3,many,TGTGCCATCAGCCGGGACAGGGGGGATGAGCAGTTCTTC,CAISRDRGDEQFF
TRBD1,TRBJ1-6,TRBV5-5,many,TGTGCCAGCAGCTTTCCGGGACAGGGCTCCTATAATTCACCCCTCCACTTT,CASSFPGQGSYNSPLHF
-,TRBJ2-3,TRBV5-1,many,TGCGCCAGCAGCTTGGCCCTAGGCAGCACAGATACGCAGTATTTT,CASSLALGSTDTQYF
-,TRBJ2-6,TRBV27,once,TGTGCCAGCAAACTCCTGGGGGCCAACGTCCTGACTTTC,CASKLLGANVLTF
TRBD2,TRBJ2-1,TRBV18,-,TGTGCCAGCTCATCCTTTCCGGGACTAGCGAGGGATGAGCAGTTCTTC,CASSSFPGLARDEQFF
-,TRBJ2-5,TRBV7-8,many,TGTGCCAGCAGCCCTTTTAGGCTCTGGGGGTCCCAAGAGACCCAGTACTTC,CASSPFRLWGSQETQYF
TRBD2,TRBJ2-7,TRBV7-2,many,TGTGCCAGCAGCTTGCTAGCGGGACTCTCCTACGAGCAGTACTTC,CASSLLAGLSYEQYF
-,TRBJ2-4,TRBV20-1,-,TGCAGTGCTACCTCACCTCGGGGAAACATTCAGTACTTC,CSATSPRGNIQYF
-,TRBJ2-1,TRBV20-1,-,TGCAGTGCTAAGGGGGGGATGGGGATTGAGCAGTTCTTC,CSAKGGMGIEQFF
TRBD1,TRBJ2-1,TRBV25-1,-,TGTGCCAGCAGTGAACCGGGACAGGGGGTGAGAAATGAGCAGTTCTTC,CASSEPGQGVRNEQFF
-,TRBJ1-3,TRBV12-3/TRBV12-4,many,TGTGCCAGCACTATGGGATTCTCTGGAAACACCATATATTTT,CASTMGFSGNTIYF
-,TRBJ1-5,TRBV7-2,many,TGTGCCAGCAGCTTAGTTCCTGGCAATCAGCCCCAGCATTTT,CASSLVPGNQPQHF
-,TRBJ1-5,TRBV9,many,TGTGCCAGCAGCGTAGGGGTTGGAGGGGATCAGCCCCAGCATTTT,CASSVGVGGDQPQHF
-,TRBJ1-1,TRBV10-3,many,TGTGCCATCAGTGTAGGGGTTGAAGCTTTCTTT,CAISVGVEAFF
TRBD1,TRBJ2-1,TRBV4-2,many,TGTGCCAGCAGCCCCACAGGGGACTCCTACAATGAGCAGTTCTTC,CASSPTGDSYNEQFF
-,TRBJ2-3,TRBV11-2,many,TGTGCCAGCAGCGGGGGTTCGGGAGCGTTTAGCACAGATACGCAGTATTTT,CASSGGSGAFSTDTQYF
-,TRBJ2-7,TRBV10-3,many,TGTGCCACCGGGACCCTCCAAAGGGTCGAGCAGTACTTC,CATGTLQRVEQYF
-,TRBJ2-6,TRBV4-3,many,TGCGCCAGCAGCCAAAGTTCGAGAGTTTATACTTCTGGGGCCAACGTCCTGACTTTC,CASSQSSRVYTSGANVLTF
-,TRBJ2-5,TRBV5-1,many,TGCGCCAGCCGAAGCTCGCCCGCTGAGACCCAGTACTTC,CASRSSPAETQYF
TRBD2,TRBJ2-6,TRBV12-3/TRBV12-4,few,TGTGCCAGCAGCCGACTAGCGGCCAACTCTGGGGCCAACGTCCTGACTTTC,CASSRLAANSGANVLTF
-,TRBJ2-6,TRBV9,-,TGTGCCAGCAGCGTAGATTTTGAAACAGATTTCTCTGGGGCCAACGTCCTGACTTTC,CASSVDFETDFSGANVLTF
-,TRBJ2-7,TRBV18,many,TGTGCCAGCTCACCAAGGGAAACCTACCAGCAGTACTTC,CASSPRETYQQYF
-,TRBJ1-2,TRBV10-3,many,TGTGCCATCAGTGCGGTCCCGGAAGGCTACACCTTC,CAISAVPEGYTF
-,TRBJ2-3,TRBV7-6,few,TGTGCCAGCAGCTTAGCTAGGGGTCCCCCCACAGATACGCAGTATTTT,CASSLARGPPTDTQYF
TRBD1,TRBJ1-5,TRBV12-3/TRBV12-4,many,TGTGCCAGCAGGGGGACAGTTAGCAATCAGCCCCAGCATTTT,CASRGTVSNQPQHF
-,TRBJ1-2,TRBV28,-,TGTGCCAGCAGTTTATGGGTACGGTCTGGCTACACCTTC,CASSLWVRSGYTF
TRBD2,TRBJ2-5,TRBV5-1,many,TGCGCCAGCAGGTCGACTAGCGGACAAGAGACCCAGTACTTC,CASRSTSGQETQYF
-,TRBJ2-3,TRBV4-3,many,TGCGCCAGCAGCCAGTTGTGGACAGATACGCAGTATTTT,CASSQLWTDTQYF
-,TRBJ1-5,TRBV10-3,many,TGTGCCATCAGCCGGACGGACGTTGATCAGCCCCAGCATTTT,CAISRTDVDQPQHF
-,TRBJ2-7,TRBV7-2,-,TGTGCCAGCACCCCTCGCTGGGGCTACGAGCAGTACTTC,CASTPRWGYEQYF
-,TRBJ2-5,TRBV12-3/TRBV12-4,-,TGTGCCAGCAGCCTGGCACGGAACCAAGAGACCCAGTACTTC,CASSLARNQETQYF
-,TRBJ2-7,TRBV6-2/TRBV6-3,-,TGTGCCAGCAGCCCACGACTCGGGGCGGGAAGCTCCTACGAGCAGTACTTC,CASSPRLGAGSSYEQYF
-,TRBJ2-5,TRBV6-2/TRBV6-3,many,TGTGCCAGCAGTTACGGCCGGGAATCTGAGACCCAGTACTTC,CASSYGRESETQYF